Given below is one TCR beta chain in context. The sample originates from a study of blood T cell repertoires in COVID-19. Background on the study: The United States, Italy and Spain were the sources of the acute and convalescent COVID-19 samples. T cells, B-cell-depleted T cells, or PBMCs supplied cDNA or gDNA.

Authors' methods: Estimated nucleated cell counts came from reference gene primer amplification. Produced via immunoSEQ multiplex PCR; TCRdb's table is partial and in-frame only. That table furnishes V, J and clone size, whereas the DNA furnished D and trimming. The sample shows approximately 150,000 clones, approximately 95% of them seen only once. Enrollment of patients from Seattle took place during active infection, with longitudinal follow-up. The CDR3 extends over 13 amino acids. V dropped 8 bases and J dropped 4; count of bases not matched to a gene: 2. This receptor was identified in a woman in her sixties or seventies with COVID-19, enrolled during active disease. The material sequenced was peripheral blood. The J gene is TRBJ2-6, the V gene TRBV12-3 or TRBV12-4, with TRBD2 identical over 7 bases. CDR3 sequence (DNA): TGTGCCAGCGGGGGGGACGGGGCCAACGTCCTGACTTTC. Translated: CASGGDGANVLTF.